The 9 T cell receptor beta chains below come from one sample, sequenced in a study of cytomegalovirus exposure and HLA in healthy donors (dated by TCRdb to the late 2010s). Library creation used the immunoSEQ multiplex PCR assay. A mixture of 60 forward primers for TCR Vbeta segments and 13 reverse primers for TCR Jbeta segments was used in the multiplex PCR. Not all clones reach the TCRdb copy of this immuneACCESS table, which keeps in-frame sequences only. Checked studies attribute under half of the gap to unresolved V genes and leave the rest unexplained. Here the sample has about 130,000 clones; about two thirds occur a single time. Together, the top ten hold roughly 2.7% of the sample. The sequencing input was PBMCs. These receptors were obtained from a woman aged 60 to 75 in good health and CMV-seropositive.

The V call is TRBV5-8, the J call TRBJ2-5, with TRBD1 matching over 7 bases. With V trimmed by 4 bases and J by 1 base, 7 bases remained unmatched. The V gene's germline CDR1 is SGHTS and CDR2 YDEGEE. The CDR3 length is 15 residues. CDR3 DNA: TGTGCCAGCAGCCCGTCAGGGGGATTCCAAGAGACCCAGTACTTC. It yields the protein CASSPSGGFQETQYF. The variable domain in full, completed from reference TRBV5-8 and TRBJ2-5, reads EAGVTQSPTHLIKTRGQQATLRCSPISGHTSVYWYQQALGLGLQFLLWYDEGEERNRGNFPPRFSGRQFPNYSSELNVNALELEDSALYLCASSPSGGFQETQYFGPGTRLLVL.

For the CDR3, the DNA is TGTGCCAGCAGCTCCTCAAGAACGACAGCTAACTATGGCTACACCTTC. Protein product: CASSSSRTTANYGYTF. The chain carries TRBV9 and TRBJ1-2; TRBD1 is a possible D gene (5 bases). The germline V gene has CDR1 SGDLS and CDR2 YYNGEE. Trimming removed 4 bases from V and 0 bases from J, with 16 bases in between. The CDR3 runs to 16 residues.

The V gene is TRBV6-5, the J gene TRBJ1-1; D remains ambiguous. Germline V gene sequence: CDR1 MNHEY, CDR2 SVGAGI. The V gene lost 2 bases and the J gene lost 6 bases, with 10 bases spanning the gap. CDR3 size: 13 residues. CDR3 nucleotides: TGTGCCAGCAGTTACGCGTCAGCGTCTGAAGCTTTCTTT. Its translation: CASSYASASEAFF.

CDR3 DNA sequence: TGTGCCAGCAGCCTGGACGGGAGCGCCGGGGAGCTGTTTTTT. The encoded protein is CASSLDGSAGELFF. The chain joins TRBV11-3 to TRBJ2-2, with D tentatively TRBD2 (6 bases). Per germline, CDR1 SGHNT and CDR2 YENEEA. The CDR3 sequence is 14 residues long. V was trimmed by 5 bases and J by 6 bases, leaving 13 bases between them.

The CDR3 is CASSFFGWEGVEKLFF. As DNA, the CDR3 is TGTGCCAGCAGCTTTTTTGGGTGGGAGGGGGTCGAAAAACTGTTTTTT. V usage is TRBV7-2 and J usage is TRBJ1-4; the D gene is possibly TRBD1 (6 bases). This CDR3 has 16 residues. The ends were cut back, 3 bases at V and 8 bases at J, with 19 bases in the middle. Germline CDR1 and CDR2: SGHTA and FQGNSA.

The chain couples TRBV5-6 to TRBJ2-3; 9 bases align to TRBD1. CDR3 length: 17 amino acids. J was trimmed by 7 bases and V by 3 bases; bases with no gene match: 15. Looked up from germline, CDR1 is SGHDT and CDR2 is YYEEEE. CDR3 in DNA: TGTGCCAGCAGCTGGAGACCCGGGACAGGGTATACTTATACGCAGTATTTT. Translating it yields CASSWRPGTGYTYTQYF.

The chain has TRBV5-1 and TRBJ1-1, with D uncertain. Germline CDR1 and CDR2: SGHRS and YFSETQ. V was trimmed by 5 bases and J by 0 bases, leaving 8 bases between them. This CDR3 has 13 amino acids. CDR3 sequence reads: CASRGDMNTEAFF. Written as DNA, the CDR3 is TGCGCCAGCAGGGGCGACATGAACACTGAAGCTTTCTTT.

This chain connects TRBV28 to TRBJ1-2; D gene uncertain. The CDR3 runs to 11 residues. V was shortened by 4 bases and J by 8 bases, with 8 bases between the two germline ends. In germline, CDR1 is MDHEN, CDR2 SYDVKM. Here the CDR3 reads CASSSWAGYTF. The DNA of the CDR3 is TGTGCCAGCAGTTCATGGGCAGGCTACACCTTC.

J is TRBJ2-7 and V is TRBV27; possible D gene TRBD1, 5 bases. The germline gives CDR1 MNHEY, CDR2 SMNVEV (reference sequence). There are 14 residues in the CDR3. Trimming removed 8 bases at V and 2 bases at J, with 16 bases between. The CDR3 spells CASVDRQPPYEQYF. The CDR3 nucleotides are TGTGCCAGCGTCGACCGACAGCCTCCCTACGAGCAGTACTTC.